Presented here are 31 T cell receptor beta chains from one specimen sequenced in a study of graft-versus-host responses after intestinal transplantation. TCRdb's copy holds only in-frame clones and misses some; the assay was immunoSEQ multiplex PCR. The sample contains about 29,000 clones, 93% of which appear only once. The material was PBMCs, obtained just over 65 days after intestinal transplant. These receptors were obtained from a human patient who received an intestinal transplant, so some T cells may come from the graft donor.

CDR3 residues: CASRTSWGEQFF. CDR3 coding DNA: TGTGCCAGCCGGACTAGCTGGGGTGAGCAGTTCTTC. The chain employs TRBV5-4 and TRBJ2-1; TRBD2 aligns across 8 bases. The germline V gene encodes CDR1 SGHNT and CDR2 YYREEE (reference sequence). The CDR3 length is 12 residues. V dropped 7 bases and J dropped 9; count of bases not matched to a gene: 6.

The rearrangement uses TRBV9 and TRBJ1-1, with a weak D call TRBD1 (5 bases). Trimming took off 4 bases at V and 3 bases at J, with 16 bases between the two ends. Per the germline V gene, CDR1 is SGDLS and CDR2 is YYNGEE. This CDR3 spans 15 amino acids. This CDR3 is CASSSTGTGDTEAFF. CDR3 nucleotides: TGTGCCAGCAGCTCCACCGGGACGGGGGACACTGAAGCTTTCTTT.

The chain has TRBV7-2 and TRBJ2-7; 7 bases agree with TRBD2. Germline V lookup: CDR1 SGHTA, CDR2 FQGNSA. Trimming cost V 3 bases and J 2 bases; bases outside gene matches: 13. The CDR3 is 17 residues long. DNA of the CDR3: TGTGCCAGCAGCTTCTACTTTGGCAGCGGGGAGACCTACGAGCAGTACTTC. The encoded protein is CASSFYFGSGETYEQYF.

V gene TRBV7-2 combines with J gene TRBJ2-1; 9 nucleotides agree with TRBD2. The CDR3 length is 15 residues. The germline V gene encodes CDR1 SGHTA and CDR2 FQGNSA. The J segment lost 6 bases and the V segment lost 8 bases, leaving 11 bases of the junction unmatched. The CDR3 bases are TGTGCCAGCGACCGGCTAGCGGGGAGATCCAATGAGCAGTTCTTC. Protein: CASDRLAGRSNEQFF. The full variable domain, in which reference TRBV7-2 and TRBJ2-1 provide the parts outside the CDR3, is GAGVSQSPSNKVTEKGKDVELRCDPISGHTALYWYRQSLGQGLEFLIYFQGNSAPDKSGLPSDRFSAERTGGSVSTLTIQRTQQEDSAVYLCASDRLAGRSNEQFFGPGTRLTVL.

The J gene is TRBJ2-1, the V gene TRBV7-3, with 9 nucleotides matching TRBD1. CDR3 length: 16 amino acids. Germline-derived CDR1 and CDR2 are SGHTA and FQGTGA. With V trimmed by 5 bases and J by 3 bases, 8 bases remained unmatched. In DNA, the CDR3 is TGTGCCAGCAGCGGCACCGGGACAGGGATCTACAATGAGCAGTTCTTC. Encoded protein: CASSGTGTGIYNEQFF.

The chain has TRBV4-1 and TRBJ1-1, with 7 bases matching TRBD1. The germline V gene encodes CDR1 MGHRA and CDR2 YSYEKL. The J segment lost 1 base and the V segment lost 4 bases, leaving 6 bases of the junction unmatched. The CDR3 runs to 15 residues. CDR3 coding DNA: TGCGCCAGCAGCCTCAGGGGGGGAGCGAACACTGAAGCTTTCTTT. Its protein product is CASSLRGGANTEAFF.

The chain employs TRBV5-5 and TRBJ2-7; 9 bases are shared with TRBD1. J was trimmed by 7 bases and V by 0 bases; bases with no gene match: 5. CDR1 is SGHKS and CDR2 is YYEKEE in the germline V gene (reference sequence). The CDR3 has 14 amino acids. CDR3 DNA: TGTGCCAGCAGCTTGGCAGGACAGGGGAAAGAGCAGTACTTC. This translates into CASSLAGQGKEQYF. Using reference TRBV5-5 and TRBJ2-7 for the parts outside the CDR3, the full variable domain is DAGVTQSPTHLIKTRGQQVTLRCSPISGHKSVSWYQQVLGQGPQFIFQYYEKEERGRGNFPDRFSARQFPNYSSELNVNALLLGDSALYLCASSLAGQGKEQYFGPGTRLTVT.

The chain links TRBV4-1 to TRBJ2-6; the D is unclear. The V end was cut by 1 base, the J end by 1 base, with 5 bases between. CDR1 and CDR2 from the germline V gene are MGHRA and YSYEKL. There are 15 residues in the CDR3. This chain's CDR3 is CASSQGVSGANVLTF. The CDR3 coding sequence is TGCGCCAGCAGCCAAGGTGTGTCTGGGGCCAACGTCCTGACTTTC.

As regards this clone: Other DNA sequences in the same sample also yield this CDR3. The J gene is TRBJ1-1, the V gene TRBV11-2; D not certain. The CDR3 totals 13 residues. Germline V lookup: CDR1 SGHAT, CDR2 FQNNGV. The V and J ends lost 2 bases and 9 bases respectively, with 13 bases between them. Written as DNA, the CDR3 is TGTGCCAGCAGCTTATGGCTTCCCCTTCAAGCTTTCTTT. It yields the protein CASSLWLPLQAFF.

The V and J genes are TRBV27 and TRBJ1-3, with D unresolved. With 4 bases removed from V and 4 bases from J, the gap between germline ends came to 5 bases. The CDR3 has 12 residues. The germline CDR1 and CDR2 sequences are MNHEY and SMNVEV (reference sequence). In DNA, the CDR3 is TGTGCCAGCAGTTCCCCGGGAAACACCATATATTTT. As protein: CASSSPGNTIYF.

The rearrangement uses TRBV28 and TRBJ2-5; possibly TRBD1 or TRBD2 for D (5 bases each). Trimming took 5 bases from V and 2 from J, leaving 9 bases between them. The CDR3 spans 13 residues. The germline CDR1 and CDR2 sequences are MDHEN and SYDVKM. The CDR3 coding sequence is TGTGCCAGCAGTCTCTGGGGGCAAGAGACCCAGTACTTC. It yields the protein CASSLWGQETQYF. The entire variable domain, with the rest obtained from reference TRBV28 and TRBJ2-5, is as follows: DVKVTQSSRYLVKRTGEKVFLECVQDMDHENMFWYRQDPGLGLRLIYFSYDVKMKEKGDIPEGYSVSREKKERFSLILESASTNQTSMYLCASSLWGQETQYFGPGTRLLVL.

The chain recombines TRBV25-1 with TRBJ1-3; D possibly corresponds to TRBD1 (5 bases). V was trimmed by 4 bases and J by 0 bases, leaving 13 bases between them. CDR1 is MGHDK, CDR2 SYGVNS, per germline. This CDR3 region has 16 residues. CDR3 sequence (DNA): TGTGCCAGCAGTGCGACGGACGGGGGCTCTGGAAACACCATATATTTT. Translated, it gives CASSATDGGSGNTIYF.

CDR3 DNA: TGCGCCAGCAGCTCTAACACAGGGGCCGGAAACACCATATATTTT. Amino acids: CASSSNTGAGNTIYF. This chain links TRBV5-1 with TRBJ1-3; 7 nucleotides align to TRBD1. The CDR3 consists of 15 residues. The germline V gene encodes CDR1 SGHRS and CDR2 YFSETQ. V was pared by 3 bases and J by 4 bases, with 7 bases of the junction left unmatched. The variable domain in full, completed from reference TRBV5-1 and TRBJ1-3, reads KAGVTQTPRYLIKTRGQQVTLSCSPISGHRSVSWYQQTPGQGLQFLFEYFSETQRNKGNFPGRFSGRQFSNSRSEMNVSTLELGDSALYLCASSSNTGAGNTIYFGEGSWLTVV.

The chain joins TRBV19 to TRBJ2-1, with a possible D match to TRBD2 (5 bases). V shed 9 bases and J shed 6 bases, with 12 bases lying between them. CDR3 length equals 12 residues. Germline CDR1 is LNHDA and CDR2 is SQIVND (reference sequence). This CDR3 reads CASSASPNEQFF. DNA for the CDR3: TGTGCCAGCTCCGCTAGCCCCAATGAGCAGTTCTTC.

The V and J genes are TRBV30 and TRBJ2-7; D is ambiguous. The CDR3 is 11 amino acids. The V and J ends lost 1 base and 3 bases respectively, with 4 bases between them. Germline CDR1 is GTSNPN and CDR2 is SVGIG (reference sequence). CDR3 region: CAWSADYEQYF. The CDR3 nucleotides are TGTGCCTGGAGTGCCGACTACGAGCAGTACTTC.

This CDR3 reads CASSLPAGGEQYF. As DNA, the CDR3 is TGTGCCAGCAGTTTACCAGCGGGAGGGGAGCAGTACTTC. The chain uses TRBV27 and TRBJ2-7; 10 bases fit TRBD2. Unmatched junction bases numbered 2, after V lost 2 bases and J lost 7 bases. The CDR3 is made up of 13 amino acids. Germline V gives CDR1 MNHEY, CDR2 SMNVEV (reference sequence).

V is TRBV4-1 and J is TRBJ1-5; a possible D gene is TRBD1 (5 bases). CDR3 length equals 18 residues. Between the trimmed V and J ends, which lost 5 bases and 0 bases, there was a span of 20 bases. Germline-derived CDR1 and CDR2 are MGHRA and YSYEKL. The CDR3 DNA sequence: TGCGCCAGCAGCAGAAGTGGGGCCCGGGGCTATAGCAATCAGCCCCAGCATTTT. It codes for CASSRSGARGYSNQPQHF.

The V call is TRBV5-4, the J call TRBJ1-4, with 8 bases that match TRBD1. The CDR3 totals 15 residues. Germline CDR1 and CDR2: SGHNT and YYREEE (reference sequence). Losses at the gene ends were 2 bases for V and 6 bases for J; bases not matched to a gene: 6. CDR3 protein: CASSFQQGGDEKLFF. The CDR3 region has the DNA TGTGCCAGCAGCTTTCAACAGGGGGGGGATGAAAAACTGTTTTTT.

The chain has TRBV11-2 and TRBJ2-3; 11 bases align to TRBD2. Germline lookup yields CDR1 SGHAT and CDR2 FQNNGV. The junction had 5 bases not matched to a gene; V was cut back by 0 bases and J by 3 bases. CDR3 length equals 17 residues. This chain's CDR3 is CASSLDSLAGGTDTQYF. DNA of the CDR3: TGTGCCAGCAGCTTAGATAGCCTAGCGGGAGGTACAGATACGCAGTATTTT.

This clone was seen a single time. In nucleotides, the CDR3 is TGTGCCAGCATTTTTATGAACACCGGGGAGCTGTTTTTT. Protein: CASIFMNTGELFF. The rearrangement uses TRBV2 and TRBJ2-2; D is unclear. V was cut by 7 bases and J by 1 base, with 7 bases left in between. The CDR3 spans 13 residues. CDR1 SNHLY and CDR2 FYNNEI come from the germline V gene.

The chain recombines TRBV27 with TRBJ2-1; 9 bases are shared with TRBD2. The CDR3 is 14 amino acids. Trimming cost V 4 bases and J 4 bases; bases outside gene matches: 2. Germline V gene lookup returns CDR1 MNHEY and CDR2 SMNVEV (reference sequence). The CDR3 sequence: CASSSTSGYNEQFF. The CDR3, as DNA: TGTGCCAGCAGTTCAACTAGCGGGTACAATGAGCAGTTCTTC.

This rearrangement joins TRBV7-7 to TRBJ2-7; no reliable D call. In germline, CDR1 is SSHAT, CDR2 FNYEAQ (reference sequence). The CDR3 consists of 13 residues. Trimming removed 6 bases at V and 0 bases at J, with 9 bases between. The CDR3 DNA reads as TGTGCCAGCAGTCCCGAGGCCTCCTACGAGCAGTACTTC. Encoded protein: CASSPEASYEQYF. Together with reference TRBV7-7 and TRBJ2-7, the CDR3 gives the full variable domain: GAGVSQSPRYKVTKRGQDVTLRCDPISSHATLYWYQQALGQGPEFLTYFNYEAQPDKSGLPSDRFSAERPEGSISTLTIQRTEQRDSAMYRCASSPEASYEQYFGPGTRLTVT.

The CDR3 spells CAWSGGDRGQDGYTF. The CDR3 bases are TGTGCCTGGAGTGGAGGGGACAGGGGGCAAGATGGCTACACCTTC. The V and J genes are TRBV30 and TRBJ1-2; the match to TRBD1 covers 12 bases. Trimming removed 1 base from V and 6 bases from J; junction bases left unmatched: 6. Germline CDR1 reads GTSNPN; CDR2 reads SVGIG (reference sequence). This CDR3 region has 15 residues.

The chain joins TRBV19 to TRBJ1-1, with D possibly TRBD1 on 6 matching bases. The CDR3 is 11 residues long. V lost 9 bases and J lost 8, with 13 bases in between. Germline V CDR1 and CDR2: LNHDA, SQIVND (reference sequence). The CDR3 region has the DNA TGTGCCAGCTATAGCGGGACAGAAGCTTTCTTT. Translating it yields CASYSGTEAFF.

The rearrangement links TRBV5-1 to TRBJ2-1; 12 nucleotides align to TRBD2. The CDR3 runs to 16 residues. Germline V gene sequence: CDR1 SGHRS, CDR2 YFSETQ. Trimming took 4 bases from V and 2 from J; bases not matched to a gene: 4. The CDR3 is CASSLWTSGAYNEQFF. The CDR3 DNA sequence: TGCGCCAGCAGCCTGTGGACTAGCGGGGCCTACAATGAGCAGTTCTTC.

This chain joins TRBV9 and TRBJ2-7, with TRBD1 matching over 9 bases. This CDR3 is built from 14 residues. V was pared by 0 bases and J by 3 bases, with 1 base of the junction left unmatched. Germline V CDR1 and CDR2: SGDLS, YYNGEE. The CDR3 is CASSVGDRVYEQYF. CDR3 bases: TGTGCCAGCAGCGTAGGGGACAGGGTCTACGAGCAGTACTTC. Using reference TRBV9 and TRBJ2-7 for the parts outside the CDR3, the full variable domain is DSGVTQTPKHLITATGQRVTLRCSPRSGDLSVYWYQQSLDQGLQFLIQYYNGEERAKGNILERFSAQQFPDLHSELNLSSLELGDSALYFCASSVGDRVYEQYFGPGTRLTVT.

This clone was found a few times. This chain joins TRBV5-6 and TRBJ2-7, with 9 bases matching TRBD2. The CDR3 sequence is 15 residues long. The V gene end was trimmed by 5 bases and the J gene end by 2 bases; junction bases not matched to a gene: 8. From germline, CDR1 is SGHDT and CDR2 YYEEEE. Here the CDR3 DNA reads TGTGCCAGCAGACCGGGACTAGCCAAAACCTACGAGCAGTACTTC. Its translation is CASRPGLAKTYEQYF.

V gene TRBV7-2 combines with J gene TRBJ1-1; 10 bases align to TRBD1. Trimming took 3 bases from V and 2 from J; bases not matched to a gene: 3. CDR3 size: 15 residues. CDR1 SGHTA and CDR2 FQGNSA come from the germline V gene. As DNA, the CDR3 is TGTGCCAGCAGCTTGACAGGGGGCGTTAACACTGAAGCTTTCTTT. Translation gives CASSLTGGVNTEAFF.

The chain combines TRBV13 with TRBJ2-5; TRBD2 aligns across 11 bases. Germline lookup yields CDR1 PRHDT and CDR2 FYEKMQ (reference sequence). The length of the CDR3 is 15 residues. J was trimmed by 7 bases and V by 4 bases; bases with no gene match: 8. The CDR3 spells CASSSLAGGLRTQYF. The CDR3, as DNA: TGTGCCAGCAGCTCCCTAGCGGGGGGCCTCAGGACCCAGTACTTC.

This chain uses TRBV4-1 with TRBJ1-6; D gene unclear. This CDR3 contains 13 residues. Germline CDR1 is MGHRA and CDR2 is YSYEKL. V was shortened by 1 base and J by 5 bases, with 3 bases between the two germline ends. The CDR3 here is CASSQVDNSPLHF. The CDR3 region has the DNA TGCGCCAGCAGCCAAGTAGATAATTCACCCCTCCACTTT.

The rearrangement uses TRBV30 and TRBJ2-1, with no clear D. The germline V gene encodes CDR1 GTSNPN and CDR2 SVGIG (reference sequence). Trimming stripped 0 bases from V and 9 bases from J, with 6 bases between. The CDR3 runs 11 residues. This CDR3 reads CAWSVFSEQFF. The CDR3 bases are TGTGCCTGGAGTGTATTTTCTGAGCAGTTCTTC.